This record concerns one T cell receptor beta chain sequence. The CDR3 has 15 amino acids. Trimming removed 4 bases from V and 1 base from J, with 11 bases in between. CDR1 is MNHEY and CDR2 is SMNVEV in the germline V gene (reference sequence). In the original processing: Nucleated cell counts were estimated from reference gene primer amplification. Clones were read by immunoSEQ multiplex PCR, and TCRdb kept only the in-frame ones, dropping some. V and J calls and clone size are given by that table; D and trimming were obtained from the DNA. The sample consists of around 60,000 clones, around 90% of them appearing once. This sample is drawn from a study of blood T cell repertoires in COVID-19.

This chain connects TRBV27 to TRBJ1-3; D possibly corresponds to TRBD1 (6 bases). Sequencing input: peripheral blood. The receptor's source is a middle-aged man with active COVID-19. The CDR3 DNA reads TGTGCCAGCAGTTCAAGGACAGCTTCTGGAAACACCATATATTTT. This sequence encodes CASSSRTASGNTIYF.